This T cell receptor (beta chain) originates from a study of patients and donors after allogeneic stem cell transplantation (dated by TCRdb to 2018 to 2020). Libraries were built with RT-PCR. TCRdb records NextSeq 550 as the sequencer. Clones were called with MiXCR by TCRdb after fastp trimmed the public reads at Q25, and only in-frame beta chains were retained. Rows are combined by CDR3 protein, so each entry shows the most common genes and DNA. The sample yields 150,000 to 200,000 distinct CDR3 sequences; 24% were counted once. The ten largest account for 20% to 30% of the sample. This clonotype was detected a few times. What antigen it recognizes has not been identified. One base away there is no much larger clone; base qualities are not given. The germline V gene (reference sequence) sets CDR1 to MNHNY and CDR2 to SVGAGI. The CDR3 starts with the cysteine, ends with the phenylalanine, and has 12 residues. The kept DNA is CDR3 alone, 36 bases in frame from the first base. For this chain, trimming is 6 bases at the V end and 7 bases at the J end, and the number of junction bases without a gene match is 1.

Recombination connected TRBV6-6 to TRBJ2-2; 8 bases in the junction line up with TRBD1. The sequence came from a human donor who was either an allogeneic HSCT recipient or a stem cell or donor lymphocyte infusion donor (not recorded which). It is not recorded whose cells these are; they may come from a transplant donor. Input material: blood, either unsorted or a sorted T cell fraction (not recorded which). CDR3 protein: CASRDRGGELFF. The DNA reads TGTGCCAGCAGAGACAGGGGCGGGGAGCTGTTTTTT.